A single sample gave rise to the 20 T cell receptor beta chains below, sequenced in a study of blood T cell repertoires in COVID-19. Clones were sequenced by immunoSEQ multiplex PCR, and TCRdb holds only the in-frame ones, with some missing. The repertoire consists of roughly 240,000 clones, with more than 70% occurring once and the leading ten covering approximately 2.5%. Sequencing was carried out using PBMCs or T cells enriched from blood (not recorded which). Every receptor here comes from a woman in her forties with acute COVID-19.

V and J are TRBV12-5 and TRBJ2-5; D is possibly TRBD2 (5 bases). The CDR3 spans 14 residues. CDR1 is LGHNT and CDR2 is FRNRAP in the germline V gene. Deletions cut 7 bases from V and 7 bases from J, with 19 bases between. The CDR3 loop reads CASESGSRLGTQYF. In DNA form, the CDR3 reads TGTGCTAGTGAGAGTGGGAGTAGATTGGGGACCCAGTACTTC.

The chain couples TRBV19 to TRBJ2-2; TRBD2 matches 10 bases. There are 18 residues in the CDR3. V was clipped by 2 bases and J by 2 bases; unmatched bases: 8. CDR1 and CDR2 from the germline V gene are LNHDA and SQIVND (reference sequence). CDR3 residues: CASSIIGLAGANTGELFF. The CDR3 region has the DNA TGTGCCAGTAGTATAATTGGTCTAGCGGGAGCCAACACCGGGGAGCTGTTTTTT.

CDR3: CATMDSYQSPLHF. The CDR3 bases are TGTGCCACCATGGACAGTTATCAATCACCCCTCCACTTT. The genes are TRBV5-4 and TRBJ1-6, with D possibly TRBD1 on 6 matching bases. The CDR3 covers 13 residues. Germline assignment: CDR1 SGHNT and CDR2 YYREEE (reference sequence). With 9 bases removed from V and 10 bases from J, the gap between germline ends came to 17 bases.

The chain couples TRBV29-1 to TRBJ1-1, with a weak D call TRBD1 (6 bases). The CDR3 totals 13 residues. Per the germline V gene, CDR1 is SQVTM and CDR2 is ANQGSEA. The germline V and J ends were trimmed by 7 bases and 5 bases, with 17 bases remaining between them. In nucleotides, the CDR3 is TGCAGCGGCGCTACAGGGCTCGGAACTGAAGCTTTCTTT. Translation gives CSGATGLGTEAFF.

The V gene is TRBV5-1, the J gene TRBJ1-6; no clear D gene. V was trimmed by 0 bases and J by 6 bases, leaving 4 bases between them. CDR1 SGHRS and CDR2 YFSETQ come from the germline V gene. There are 13 residues in the CDR3. CDR3 region: CASSLDGNSPLHF. Here the CDR3 DNA reads TGCGCCAGCAGCTTGGACGGTAATTCACCCCTCCACTTT.

The gene calls are TRBV7-2 and TRBJ1-3; D possibly corresponds to TRBD1 (6 bases). Germline V gene lookup returns CDR1 SGHTA and CDR2 FQGNSA. This CDR3 contains 16 residues. With 3 bases removed from V and 0 bases from J, the gap between germline ends came to 12 bases. CDR3 sequence (DNA): TGTGCCAGCAGCTTCCTAACAGGGAGCTCTGGAAACACCATATATTTT. Protein product: CASSFLTGSSGNTIYF.

This clone was detected once. The CDR3 region is CASSGQGAAINGYTF. In DNA, the CDR3 is TGCGCCAGCAGCGGGCAGGGGGCTGCTATAAATGGCTACACCTTC. V and J are TRBV5-1 and TRBJ1-2, with 8 bases matching TRBD1. The ends lost 4 bases at V and 6 bases at J; junction bases unmatched: 11. Looked up from germline, CDR1 is SGHRS and CDR2 is YFSETQ. The CDR3 contains 15 residues. The variable domain in full, with the rest retrieved from reference TRBV5-1 and TRBJ1-2, is KAGVTQTPRYLIKTRGQQVTLSCSPISGHRSVSWYQQTPGQGLQFLFEYFSETQRNKGNFPGRFSGRQFSNSRSEMNVSTLELGDSALYLCASSGQGAAINGYTFGSGTRLTVV.

The V and J genes are TRBV27 and TRBJ2-4; D gene ambiguous. V lost 4 bases to trimming and J lost 0 bases, with 10 bases between them. The CDR3 covers 15 residues. Germline lookup yields CDR1 MNHEY and CDR2 SMNVEV (reference sequence). CDR3 protein: CASSYGFLAKNIQYF. The DNA for the CDR3 is TGTGCCAGCAGTTACGGGTTCCTAGCCAAAAACATTCAGTACTTC.

The chain carries TRBV6-2 or TRBV6-3 and TRBJ1-2; D call uncertain. The germline V gene has CDR1 MNHEY and CDR2 SVGEGT. The CDR3 has 13 residues. Trimming took off 0 bases at V and 6 bases at J, with 8 bases between the two ends. CDR3 sequence: CASSYSWGDGYTF. Here the CDR3 DNA reads TGTGCCAGCAGTTACTCTTGGGGAGATGGCTACACCTTC.

The rearrangement joins TRBV18 to TRBJ2-5; maybe TRBD1 (6 bases). CDR3 length: 15 amino acids. With 1 base removed from V and 4 bases from J, the gap between germline ends came to 13 bases. Germline loops: CDR1 KGHSH, CDR2 LQKENI. CDR3 residues: CASSPLQGVGETQYF. The CDR3 nucleotides are TGTGCCAGCTCACCACTACAGGGCGTTGGAGAGACCCAGTACTTC.

This rearrangement joins TRBV12-5 to TRBJ2-1; TRBD1 matches 7 bases. From germline, CDR1 is LGHNT and CDR2 FRNRAP. J gave up 5 bases and V 3 bases, and 4 bases lay outside the gene matches. CDR3 size: 14 residues. DNA for the CDR3: TGTGCTAGTGGTTTAACAGGGGCAAACAATGAGCAGTTCTTC. Protein: CASGLTGANNEQFF.

V gene TRBV27 combines with J gene TRBJ1-1; D uncertain. Germline V lookup: CDR1 MNHEY, CDR2 SMNVEV (reference sequence). The CDR3 contains 14 residues. V lost 10 bases and J lost 6, with 21 bases in between. CDR3 DNA sequence: TGTGCCACAGCCCCCACGGGAAGCTGGGCTGAAGCTTTCTTT. This gives the protein CATAPTGSWAEAFF.

The rearrangement uses TRBV6-5 and TRBJ1-2; 7 bases map to TRBD1. After removal of 8 bases from V and 4 bases from J, the junction contained 4 bases not matched to a gene. Germline V gene lookup returns CDR1 MNHEY and CDR2 SVGAGI. The CDR3 is 12 amino acids. CDR3 DNA: TGTGCCAGCTGGGACAGCCTCTATGGCTACACCTTC. It is translated as CASWDSLYGYTF.

V and J are TRBV3-1 (or the pseudogene TRBV3-2) and TRBJ1-6; 7 bases are shared with TRBD1. V shed 5 bases, J shed 4 bases, and the junction held 8 bases outside the gene matches. The CDR3 extends over 16 amino acids. Germline assignment: CDR1 LGHDT and CDR2 YNNKEL (reference sequence). CDR3 loop: CASSYNWDSYNSPLHF. CDR3 DNA sequence: TGTGCCAGCAGCTATAATTGGGACAGTTATAATTCACCCCTCCACTTT.

The chain employs TRBV30 and TRBJ1-5; 8 bases fit TRBD1. Germline V gene data show CDR1 as GTSNPN and CDR2 as SVGIG (reference sequence). J was trimmed by 5 bases and V by 3 bases; bases with no gene match: 3. The CDR3 length is 13 residues. This CDR3 reads CAWRQDRDQPQHF. Written as DNA, the CDR3 is TGTGCCTGGAGGCAGGACAGGGATCAGCCCCAGCATTTT.

V usage is TRBV7-2 and J usage is TRBJ1-5; no definite D call. This CDR3 contains 13 residues. The V and J ends lost 4 bases and 8 bases respectively, with 12 bases between them. Per the germline V gene, CDR1 is SGHTA and CDR2 is FQGNSA. CDR3 coding DNA: TGTGCCAGCAGCTCAACTCCCCCGGAGCCCCAGCATTTT. This sequence encodes CASSSTPPEPQHF. Filled out from reference TRBV7-2 and TRBJ1-5, the complete variable domain reads GAGVSQSPSNKVTEKGKDVELRCDPISGHTALYWYRQSLGQGLEFLIYFQGNSAPDKSGLPSDRFSAERTGGSVSTLTIQRTQQEDSAVYLCASSSTPPEPQHFGDGTRLSIL.

The rearrangement joins TRBV16 to TRBJ1-5, with TRBD1 matching over 12 bases. V lost 2 bases and J lost 2; bases outside the gene matches: 4. The CDR3 is made up of 17 amino acids. Germline V lookup: CDR1 KGHSY, CDR2 FQNENV. The CDR3 DNA reads TGTGCCAGCAGCCAACCCGGGACAGGGGGCCGCAATCAGCCCCAGCATTTT. Its protein product is CASSQPGTGGRNQPQHF.

The genes are TRBV10-1 and TRBJ2-7, with TRBD2 matching over 7 bases. This CDR3 spans 15 amino acids. CDR1 is WNHNN and CDR2 is SYGVQD in the germline V gene (reference sequence). The trim removed 6 bases at V and 0 bases at J, leaving 8 bases unmatched. The CDR3 DNA is TGCGCCAGCAGGAAAGAAGCGGGGCCCTCCTACGAGCAGTACTTC. The encoded protein is CASRKEAGPSYEQYF.

V usage is TRBV3-1 (or the pseudogene TRBV3-2) and J usage is TRBJ1-1; tentatively, D is TRBD1 (5 bases). The CDR3 extends over 16 amino acids. Trimming removed 0 bases from V and 2 bases from J, with 13 bases in between. CDR1 and CDR2 from the germline V gene are LGHDT and YNNKEL (reference sequence). The CDR3 sequence is CASSQDMVRANTEAFF. The CDR3 DNA follows: TGTGCCAGCAGCCAAGATATGGTCAGGGCTAACACTGAAGCTTTCTTT.

This clone was counted at least ten times. This chain connects TRBV11-2 to TRBJ2-7; 7 bases are a match to TRBD1. CDR1 SGHAT and CDR2 FQNNGV come from the germline V gene. V shed 5 bases and J 2 bases; nucleotides not matched to a gene: 3. The CDR3 has 13 amino acids. The CDR3 region has the DNA TGTGCCAGCAGCGCGGACAGGACCTACGAGCAGTACTTC. This encodes CASSADRTYEQYF.